The 8 T cell receptor beta chains below come from one sample, sequenced in a study of blood T cell repertoires in COVID-19. TCRdb's table, derived via immunoSEQ multiplex PCR, lists solely in-frame clones and lacks some. The sample records about 170,000 clones, 85% to 90% being singletons. The sample consisted of peripheral blood. The receptor set was obtained from a man aged 45-60 years who had recovered from COVID-19.

A few counts support this clone. This chain joins TRBV13 and TRBJ2-2; TRBD1 matches at 7 bases. J was trimmed by 3 bases and V by 5 bases; bases with no gene match: 6. Per the germline V gene, CDR1 is PRHDT and CDR2 is FYEKMQ (reference sequence). There are 15 residues in the CDR3. CDR3 protein: CASSLPTGYTGELFF. Written as DNA, the CDR3 is TGTGCCAGCAGCCTACCGACAGGGTACACCGGGGAGCTGTTTTTT.

The J gene is TRBJ1-6, the V gene TRBV3-1 (or the pseudogene TRBV3-2), with a weak D call TRBD1 (5 bases). Deletions cut 0 bases from V and 9 bases from J, with 12 bases between. The CDR3 runs to 15 residues. CDR1 and CDR2 from the germline V gene are LGHDT and YNNKEL (reference sequence). CDR3 coding DNA: TGTGCCAGCAGCCAAGATCGGGGGGGTGGTTCACCCCTCCACTTT. This codes for CASSQDRGGGSPLHF.

The chain carries TRBV7-3 and TRBJ1-2; no firm D call. The length of the CDR3 is 14 residues. V lost 1 base, J lost 2 bases, and 8 bases lay in between. Looked up from germline, CDR1 is SGHTA and CDR2 is FQGTGA. CDR3 DNA sequence: TGTGCCAGCAGCTTAAGCGGGGTAAACTATGGCTACACCTTC. This codes for CASSLSGVNYGYTF. Full variable domain (rest looked up from reference TRBV7-3 and TRBJ1-2): GAGVSQTPSNKVTEKGKYVELRCDPISGHTALYWYRQSLGQGPEFLIYFQGTGAADDSGLPNDRFFAVRPEGSVSTLKIQRTERGDSAVYLCASSLSGVNYGYTFGSGTRLTVV.

The rearrangement links TRBV6-2 or TRBV6-3 to TRBJ1-5, with D possibly TRBD1 on 5 matching bases. Per the germline V gene, CDR1 is MNHEY and CDR2 is SVGEGT. The CDR3 has 13 amino acids. The ends were cut back, 5 bases at V and 2 bases at J, with 7 bases in the middle. CDR3 loop: CASSGARNQPQHF. The DNA of the CDR3 is TGTGCCAGCAGTGGGGCCCGCAATCAGCCCCAGCATTTT.

The chain carries TRBV18 and TRBJ2-2; the D gene is possibly TRBD1 (6 bases). The germline CDR1 and CDR2 sequences are KGHSH and LQKENI. The CDR3 is made up of 20 amino acids. The germline V and J ends were trimmed by 3 bases and 0 bases, with 23 bases remaining between them. The CDR3 nucleotides read TGTGCCAGCTCACCGATACCCCCTACCCGACAGGCTACGAACACCGGGGAGCTGTTTTTT. Amino acid sequence: CASSPIPPTRQATNTGELFF.

CDR3 sequence: CASSTGLAGRETQYF. The CDR3 DNA reads as TGTGCCAGCAGTACCGGACTAGCGGGTCGAGAGACCCAGTACTTC. The rearrangement links TRBV6-2 or TRBV6-3 to TRBJ2-5; the match to TRBD2 covers 11 bases. J lost 4 bases, V lost 5 bases, and 6 bases had no gene match. Germline values: CDR1 MNHEY, CDR2 SVGEGT. This CDR3 has 15 residues.

The chain recombines TRBV19 with TRBJ2-3, with no clear D. This CDR3 contains 13 residues. In germline, CDR1 is LNHDA, CDR2 SQIVND (reference sequence). V shed 8 bases and J shed 4 bases, with 13 bases lying between them. CDR3 DNA sequence: TGTGCCAGTCGTCTAATGGTGTCAGATACGCAGTATTTT. Residues: CASRLMVSDTQYF.

The chain recombines TRBV29-1 with TRBJ2-3, with 9 nucleotides matching TRBD1. The CDR3 length is 14 residues. V shed 6 bases, J shed 1 base, and the junction held 5 bases outside the gene matches. Germline CDR1 SQVTM, CDR2 ANQGSEA. The CDR3 region is CSVGRDRGTDTQYF. The CDR3 bases are TGCAGCGTGGGACGGGACAGGGGCACAGATACGCAGTATTTT.